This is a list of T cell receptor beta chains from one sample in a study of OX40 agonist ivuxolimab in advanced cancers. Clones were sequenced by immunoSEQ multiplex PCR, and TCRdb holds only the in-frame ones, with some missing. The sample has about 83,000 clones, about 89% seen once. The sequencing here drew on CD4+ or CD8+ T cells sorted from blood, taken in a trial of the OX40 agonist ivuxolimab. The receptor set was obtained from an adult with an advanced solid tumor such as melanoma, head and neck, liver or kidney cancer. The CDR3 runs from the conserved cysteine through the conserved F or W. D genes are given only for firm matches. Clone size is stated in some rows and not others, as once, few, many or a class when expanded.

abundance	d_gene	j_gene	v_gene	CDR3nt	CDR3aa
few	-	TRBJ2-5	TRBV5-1	TGCGCCAGCACCCGACAGCGGCTGTACCAAGAGACCCAGTACTTC	CASTRQRLYQETQYF
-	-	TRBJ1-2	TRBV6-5	TGTGCCAGCAGGACCCCCGGGAGGAGCTATGGCTACACCTTC	CASRTPGRSYGYTF
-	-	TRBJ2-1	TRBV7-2	TGTGCCAGCAGCCCTGGACAGCCATCCTCCTACAATGAGCAGTTCTTC	CASSPGQPSSYNEQFF
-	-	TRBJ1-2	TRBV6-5	TGTGCCAGCAGCCCGGATACGGGTTATGGCTACACCTTC	CASSPDTGYGYTF
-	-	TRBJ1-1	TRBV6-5	TGTGCCAGCAGTTACTCGAGAGGCACCCGGGTCGCTGAAGCTTTCTTT	CASSYSRGTRVAEAFF
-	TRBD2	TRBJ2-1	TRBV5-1	TGCGCCAGCGGCCTAGCGGGGGTCTCCTACAATGAGCAGTTCTTC	CASGLAGVSYNEQFF
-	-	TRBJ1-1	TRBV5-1	TGCGCCAGCAGCCCGGGAGCTGTGGCGGACACTGAAGCTTTCTTT	CASSPGAVADTEAFF
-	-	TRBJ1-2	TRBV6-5	TGTGCCAGCAGTGAAAGCGGGCGGATCTATGGCTACACCTTC	CASSESGRIYGYTF
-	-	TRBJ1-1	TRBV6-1	TGTGCCAGCAGTGATGGGGCGGGGACAACTGAAGCTTTCTTT	CASSDGAGTTEAFF
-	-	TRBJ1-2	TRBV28	TGTGCCAGCAGTTGGGGGGATTATGGCTACACCTTC	CASSWGDYGYTF
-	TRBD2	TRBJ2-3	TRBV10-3	TGTGCCATCAGTGAGTCATGGGAGGGCCCAGATACGCAGTATTTT	CAISESWEGPDTQYF
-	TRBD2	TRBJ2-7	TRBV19	TGTGCCACCGAGACTAGCGGGAGCTACGAGCAGTACTTC	CATETSGSYEQYF
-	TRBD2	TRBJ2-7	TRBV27	TGTGCCAGCAGTTTATCTGGGGCTAGCGGCTCCTACGAGCAGTACTTC	CASSLSGASGSYEQYF
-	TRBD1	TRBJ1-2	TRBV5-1	TGCGCCAGCAGCCCCGGGACAGCCGCTAGCTACACCTTC	CASSPGTAASYTF
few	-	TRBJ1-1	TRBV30	TGTGCCTGGAGTTCTGAGGAGACTGAAGCTTTCTTT	CAWSSEETEAFF
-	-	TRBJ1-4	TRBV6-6	TGTGCCACTAGACCGGCCGGGACAACGGGGGAAAAACTGTTTTTT	CATRPAGTTGEKLFF
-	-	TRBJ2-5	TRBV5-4	TGTGCCAGCCATCAGCGGTCGGCCCAAGAGACCCAGTACTTC	CASHQRSAQETQYF
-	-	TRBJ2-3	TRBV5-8	TGTGCCAGCAGCCTTGGGACTCACGGAGATACAGATACGCAGTATTTT	CASSLGTHGDTDTQYF
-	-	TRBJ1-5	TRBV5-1	TGCGCCAGCAGCTTGGCTGGGGGACAGCCCCAGCATTTT	CASSLAGGQPQHF
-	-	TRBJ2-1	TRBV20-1	TGCAGTGCTACTGACCACGAGCAGTTCTTC	CSATDHEQFF
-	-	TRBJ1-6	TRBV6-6	TGTGCCAGCAGTTACCCACAGGTCAGGGGTAATTCACCCCTCCACTTT	CASSYPQVRGNSPLHF
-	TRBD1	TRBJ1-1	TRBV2	TGTGCCAGCACCCCACAGGGGAGGGACACTGAAGCTTTCTTT	CASTPQGRDTEAFF
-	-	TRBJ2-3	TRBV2	TGTGCCAGCAGTGAAGATCTTCTCGATACGCAGTATTTT	CASSEDLLDTQYF
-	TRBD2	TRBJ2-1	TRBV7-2	TGTGCCAGCAGCTCCCCTAGCGGGGAGCAGTTCTTC	CASSSPSGEQFF
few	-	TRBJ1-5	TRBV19	TGTGCCAGTAGTATAACAGTTGCGAATCAGCCCCAGCATTTT	CASSITVANQPQHF
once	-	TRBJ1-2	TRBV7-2	TGTGCCAGCAGCGCTATGCGCGCTGCTAACTATGGCTACACCTTC	CASSAMRAANYGYTF
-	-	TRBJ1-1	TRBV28	TGTGCCAGCAGCATCGGGACACACCACACTGAAGCTTTCTTT	CASSIGTHHTEAFF
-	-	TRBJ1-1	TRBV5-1	TGCGCCAGCAGCTTGGACCCGACCACTGAAGCTTTCTTT	CASSLDPTTEAFF
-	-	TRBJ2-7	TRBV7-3	TGTGCCAGCAGCTTAAGTGGGAACGAGCAGTACTTC	CASSLSGNEQYF
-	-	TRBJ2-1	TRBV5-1	TGCGCCAGCAGCTCCGGGAACACCTACAATGAGCAGTTCTTC	CASSSGNTYNEQFF
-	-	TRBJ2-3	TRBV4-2	TGTGCCAGCAGCCAAGAGTGGGAATCCACAGATACGCAGTATTTT	CASSQEWESTDTQYF
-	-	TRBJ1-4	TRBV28	TGTGCCAGCGGGTCCTTGGACGTGCCTGAAAAACTGTTTTTT	CASGSLDVPEKLFF
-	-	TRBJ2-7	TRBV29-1	TGCAGCGCCTGGAGCGGCGAGCAGTACTTC	CSAWSGEQYF
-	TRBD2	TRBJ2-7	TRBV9	TGTGCCAGCAGCCCACCGGGACTAGCGGGCAACGAGCAGTACTTC	CASSPPGLAGNEQYF
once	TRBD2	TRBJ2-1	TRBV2	TGTGCCAGCCGTATTGGTAGCGGGAGGCCCCCAAGCTCCTACAATGAGCAGTTCTTC	CASRIGSGRPPSSYNEQFF
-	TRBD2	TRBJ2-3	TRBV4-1	TGCGCCAGCAGCCTTTCGGGACTAGCGGGAGGAGGAGATACGCAGTATTTT	CASSLSGLAGGGDTQYF
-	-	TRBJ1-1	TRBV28	TGTGCCAGCAGTTTATATTATCATCAAAACACTGAAGCTTTCTTT	CASSLYYHQNTEAFF
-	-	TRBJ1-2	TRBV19	TGTGCCAGTAAACCAGGCAGATTGAACTATGGCTACACCTTC	CASKPGRLNYGYTF
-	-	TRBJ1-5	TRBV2	TGTGCCAGCAGTGGTGGATATAGCAATCAGCCCCAGCATTTT	CASSGGYSNQPQHF
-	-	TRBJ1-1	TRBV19	TGTGCCAGTAGTAGGGACGGAAACACTGAAGCTTTCTTT	CASSRDGNTEAFF
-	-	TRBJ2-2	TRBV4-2	TGTGCCAGCAGCCCCCCCGGGACTGGAACCACCGGGGAGCTGTTTTTT	CASSPPGTGTTGELFF
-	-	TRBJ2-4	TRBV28	TGTGCCAGCAGTTTGGGCAGGGAAAACATTCAGTACTTC	CASSLGRENIQYF
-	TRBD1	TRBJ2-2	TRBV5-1	TGCGCCAGCAGCTTCCGACAGGGGGCGACCGGGGAGCTGTTTTTT	CASSFRQGATGELFF
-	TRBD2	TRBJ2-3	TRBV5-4	TGTGCCAGCAGATCTCGAGCGGGGGGGCGGGGAGATACGCAGTATTTT	CASRSRAGGRGDTQYF
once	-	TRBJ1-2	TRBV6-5	TGTGCCAGCAGGTACAGGGAGACTGAGAAGGACTATGGCTACACCTTC	CASRYRETEKDYGYTF
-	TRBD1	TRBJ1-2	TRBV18	TGTGCCAGCTCACCAAGGCAGGGGGCCCTGGATGGCTACACCTTC	CASSPRQGALDGYTF
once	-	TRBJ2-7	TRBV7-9	TGTGCCAGCAGCCTCGGACAGCTTTCCTACGAGCAGTACTTC	CASSLGQLSYEQYF
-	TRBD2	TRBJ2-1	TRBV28	TGTGCCAGCAGTTTAAGCCCTAGCCGGGGAGGGAATGAGCAGTTCTTC	CASSLSPSRGGNEQFF
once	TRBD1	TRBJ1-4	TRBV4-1	TGCGCCAGCAGCCAGCCTACAGGGGGCAAGGGTAATGAAAAACTGTTTTTT	CASSQPTGGKGNEKLFF
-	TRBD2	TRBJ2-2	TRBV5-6	TGTGCCAGCAGGGCGAGACTAGCGACGAACACCGGGGAGCTGTTTTTT	CASRARLATNTGELFF
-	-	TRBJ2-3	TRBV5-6	TGTGCCAGCAGCTCCCTCCCGACAGATACGCAGTATTTT	CASSSLPTDTQYF